Reported below is one T cell receptor (beta chain). The sample originates from a study of OX40 agonist ivuxolimab in advanced cancers. CDR1 is SGHTA, CDR2 FQGNSA, per germline. V was pared by 6 bases and J by 6 bases, with 9 bases between. The CDR3 sequence is 11 residues long. Method: immunoSEQ multiplex PCR; TCRdb's copy keeps in-frame clones and lacks some. This sample yields roughly 70,000 clones, of which about 83% are seen a single time; under 7.5% belongs to the top ten. The chain couples TRBV7-2 to TRBJ2-7, with D unresolved. The receptor was isolated from an adult with an advanced solid tumor such as melanoma, head and neck, liver or kidney cancer. The sequences come from CD4+ or CD8+ T cells sorted from blood, collected in a trial of the OX40 agonist ivuxolimab. DNA for the CDR3: TGTGCCAGCAGTTTCGGTCCCGAGCAGTACTTC. This translates into CASSFGPEQYF. Full variable domain (outside the CDR3, taken from reference TRBV7-2 and TRBJ2-7): GAGVSQSPSNKVTEKGKDVELRCDPISGHTALYWYRQSLGQGLEFLIYFQGNSAPDKSGLPSDRFSAERTGGSVSTLTIQRTQQEDSAVYLCASSFGPEQYFGPGTRLTVT.